This T cell receptor (beta chain) was sequenced for a study of cytotoxic CD8 clonotypes in ibrutinib-treated CLL. Frozen PBMC stocks contributed around 1.9 micrograms of genomic DNA to the TCR beta libraries. The data were produced by immunoSEQ multiplex PCR, yet TCRdb's version contains in-frame clones alone and is incomplete. Found here are about 300,000 clones, approximately 79% of them singletons; the top ten hold around 6%. The table lists this clone with a count of one. Specimen: PBMCs, collected at disease progression, from a patient treated with ibrutinib. The sequence was obtained from a human donor with chronic lymphocytic leukemia.

Written as DNA, the CDR3 is TGTGCCAGCAGTTACAACGCGAGGAGCATTCAGTACTTC. Its protein product is CASSYNARSIQYF. This chain connects TRBV6-5 to TRBJ2-4; D remains unclear. Germline values: CDR1 MNHEY, CDR2 SVGAGI. This CDR3 region has 13 residues. Trimming left V 2 bases short and J 9 bases short, with 11 bases between.